The entry below describes one T cell receptor (beta chain). The sample originates from a study of brain T cells in children with intractable seizures. This CDR3 spans 13 amino acids. Trimming shortened V by 7 bases and J by 6 bases, and 14 bases separated the two germline ends. CDR1 and CDR2 (germline): LNHDA, SQIVND (reference sequence). Only cases whose brain tissue showed the highest T cell transcript signatures were sequenced. Generated by immunoSEQ multiplex PCR, the TCRdb table keeps only in-frame clones and is missing some. The sample carries fewer than 80,000 clones, roughly 95% recorded once.

This sequence was found in a boy under two years old with focal cortical dysplasia and intractable seizures. V is TRBV19 and J is TRBJ2-3; D is possibly TRBD1 (5 bases). This sample comprised peripheral blood, obtained at surgery. In nucleotides, the CDR3 is TGTGCCAGTAACCCCAGTTGGGGCGATACGCAGTATTTT. Translation gives CASNPSWGDTQYF.